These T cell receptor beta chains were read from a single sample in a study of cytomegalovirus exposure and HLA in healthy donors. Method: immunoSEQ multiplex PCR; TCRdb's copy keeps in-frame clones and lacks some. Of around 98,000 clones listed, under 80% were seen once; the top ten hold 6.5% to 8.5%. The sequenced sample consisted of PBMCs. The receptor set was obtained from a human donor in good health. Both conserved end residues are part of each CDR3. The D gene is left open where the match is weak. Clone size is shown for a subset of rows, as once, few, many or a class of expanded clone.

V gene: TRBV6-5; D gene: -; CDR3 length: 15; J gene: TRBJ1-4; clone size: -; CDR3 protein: CASSYLGQGNEKLFF; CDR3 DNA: TGTGCCAGCAGTTACCTCGGGCAGGGTAATGAAAAACTGTTTTTT
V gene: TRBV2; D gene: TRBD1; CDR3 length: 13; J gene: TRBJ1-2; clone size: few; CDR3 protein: CASSADRSDGYTF; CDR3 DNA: TGTGCCAGCAGCGCGGACAGGTCGGATGGCTACACCTTC
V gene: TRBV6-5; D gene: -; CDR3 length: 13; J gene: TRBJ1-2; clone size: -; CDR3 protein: CASSYGTNYGYTF; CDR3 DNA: TGTGCCAGCAGTTACGGGACAAACTATGGCTACACCTTC
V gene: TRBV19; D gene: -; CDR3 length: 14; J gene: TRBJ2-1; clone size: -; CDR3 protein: CASSFGKSDNEQFF; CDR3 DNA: TGTGCCAGTAGTTTTGGCAAATCCGACAATGAGCAGTTCTTC
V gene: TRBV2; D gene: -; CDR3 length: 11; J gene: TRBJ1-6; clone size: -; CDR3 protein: CASRGGSPLHF; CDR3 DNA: TGTGCCAGCAGGGGGGGTTCACCCCTCCACTTT
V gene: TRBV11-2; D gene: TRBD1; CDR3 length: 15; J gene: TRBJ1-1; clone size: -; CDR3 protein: CASSAYRGRDTEAFF; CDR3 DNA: TGTGCCAGCAGCGCCTACAGGGGGCGCGACACTGAAGCTTTCTTT
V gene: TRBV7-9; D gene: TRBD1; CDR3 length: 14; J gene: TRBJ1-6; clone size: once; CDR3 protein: CASSAGGKDSPLHF; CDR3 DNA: TGTGCCAGCAGCGCAGGGGGTAAGGATTCACCCCTCCACTTT
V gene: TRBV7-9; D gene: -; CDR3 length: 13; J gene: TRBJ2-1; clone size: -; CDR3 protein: CASSNISSNEQFF; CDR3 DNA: TGTGCCAGCAGCAATATATCTAGCAATGAGCAGTTCTTC
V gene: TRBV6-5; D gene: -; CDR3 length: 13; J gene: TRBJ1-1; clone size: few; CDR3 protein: CASSKPGRTEAFF; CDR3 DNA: TGTGCCAGCAGTAAACCAGGGAGGACTGAAGCTTTCTTT
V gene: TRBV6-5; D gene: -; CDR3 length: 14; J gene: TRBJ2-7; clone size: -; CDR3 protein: CASSSTGYAYEQYF; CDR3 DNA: TGTGCCAGCAGTTCGACAGGTTACGCCTACGAGCAGTACTTC
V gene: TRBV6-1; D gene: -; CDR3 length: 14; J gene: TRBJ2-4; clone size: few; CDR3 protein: CASSEGVAKNIQYF; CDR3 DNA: TGTGCCAGCAGTGAAGGAGTTGCTAAAAACATTCAGTACTTC
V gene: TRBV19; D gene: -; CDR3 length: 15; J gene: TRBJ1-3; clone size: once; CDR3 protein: CASRETANSGNTIYF; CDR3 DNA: TGTGCCAGTAGGGAAACAGCTAACTCTGGAAACACCATATATTTT
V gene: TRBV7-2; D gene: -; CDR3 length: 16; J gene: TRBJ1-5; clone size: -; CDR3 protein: CASSSRGWDLNQPQHF; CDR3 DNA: TGTGCCAGCAGCTCCCGGGGGTGGGACCTCAATCAGCCCCAGCATTTT
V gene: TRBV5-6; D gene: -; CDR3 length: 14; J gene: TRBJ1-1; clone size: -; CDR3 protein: CASSLEIGAVEAFF; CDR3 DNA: TGTGCCAGCAGCTTGGAAATAGGGGCGGTTGAAGCTTTCTTT
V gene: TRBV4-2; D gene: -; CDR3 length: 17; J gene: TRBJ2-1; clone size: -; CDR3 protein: CASSQDRWQVQVSEQFF; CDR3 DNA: TGTGCCAGCAGCCAAGATAGATGGCAGGTGCAAGTAAGTGAGCAGTTCTTC
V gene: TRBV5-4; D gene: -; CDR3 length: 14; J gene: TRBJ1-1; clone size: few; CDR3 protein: CASSLGGGQPEAFF; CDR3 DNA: TGTGCCAGCAGCTTGGGCGGGGGGCAGCCTGAAGCTTTCTTT